Listed below are T cell receptor beta chains from one sample, sequenced in a study of blood T cell repertoires in COVID-19. Here immunoSEQ multiplex PCR was the method, and the copy in TCRdb shows in-frame clones only, minus some. This table has about 150,000 clones, roughly four fifths appearing once. Sequences were obtained from PBMCs or T cells enriched from blood (not recorded which). The receptors were sampled from a man between 45 and 60 years old who had recovered from COVID-19. Both conserved end residues are part of each CDR3. Fields, in order: V gene, D gene, clone size, J gene, CDR3 DNA, CDR3 protein. A D gene is named only where the DNA matches it firmly. Clone size is shown for a subset of rows, as once, few, many or a class of expanded clone.

V: TRBV5-4
D: TRBD2
size: once
J: TRBJ2-3
DNA: TGTGCCAGCAGCATAAAACTAGCGGGGGACACAGATACGCAGTATTTT
CDR3: CASSIKLAGDTDTQYF

V: TRBV30
D: .
size: .
J: TRBJ1-2
DNA: TGTGCCTGGAGAGCCCCAGGGTATGGCTACACCTTC
CDR3: CAWRAPGYGYTF

V: TRBV2
D: TRBD1
size: .
J: TRBJ2-2
DNA: TGTGCCAGCAGTGGGACAGGGGGCGTATACGGGGAGCTGTTTTTT
CDR3: CASSGTGGVYGELFF

V: TRBV29-1
D: .
size: .
J: TRBJ1-2
DNA: TGCAGCGTTGAAGGCAGGGGCCCGCTTGGCTATGGCTACACCTTC
CDR3: CSVEGRGPLGYGYTF

V: TRBV19
D: TRBD1
size: .
J: TRBJ2-6
DNA: TGTGCCAGTAGTATAGCAGGGGGCTTTTATTCTGGGGCCAACGTCCTGACTTTC
CDR3: CASSIAGGFYSGANVLTF

V: TRBV12-3/TRBV12-4
D: .
size: few
J: TRBJ2-7
DNA: TGTGCCAGCCCAGACTCCTACGAGCAGTACTTC
CDR3: CASPDSYEQYF

V: TRBV19
D: TRBD2
size: .
J: TRBJ2-3
DNA: TGTGCCAGTAGTATGACTAGCGGTTCTAGCACAGATACGCAGTATTTT
CDR3: CASSMTSGSSTDTQYF

V: TRBV6-1
D: TRBD1
size: .
J: TRBJ2-7
DNA: TGTGCCAGCAGGGAAGCTGGACAGGGCTTATTACCGCTTAACTACGAGCAGTACTTC
CDR3: CASREAGQGLLPLNYEQYF

V: TRBV11-3
D: .
size: .
J: TRBJ1-1
DNA: TGTGCCAGCAGAGGCCAGGTGGGGCCGCAGGCTGAAGCTTTCTTT
CDR3: CASRGQVGPQAEAFF

V: TRBV5-1
D: TRBD1
size: .
J: TRBJ2-7
DNA: TGCGCCAGCAGCCTGGAACAGGGGGCGGGCTACGAGCAGTACTTC
CDR3: CASSLEQGAGYEQYF

V: TRBV19
D: .
size: .
J: TRBJ2-7
DNA: TGTGCCAGTAGTATTTCCGGACTACGAGTTGAACAGTACTTC
CDR3: CASSISGLRVEQYF

V: TRBV19
D: TRBD1
size: .
J: TRBJ1-2
DNA: TGTGCCAGTAGAGGGACAGCAACTGGCTACACCTTC
CDR3: CASRGTATGYTF

V: TRBV3-1/TRBV3-2
D: TRBD1
size: .
J: TRBJ1-2
DNA: TGTGCCAGCAGCGGGACAGGGATCTATGGCTACACCTTC
CDR3: CASSGTGIYGYTF

V: TRBV4-1
D: .
size: once
J: TRBJ2-7
DNA: TGCGCCAGCAGCCAAGAGAAGAGGGGGTCCTACGAGCAGTACTTC
CDR3: CASSQEKRGSYEQYF

V: TRBV15
D: .
size: .
J: TRBJ1-1
DNA: TGTGCCACCAGCAGTGTAGGGGTCGTCACTGAAGCTTTCTTT
CDR3: CATSSVGVVTEAFF

V: TRBV7-3
D: TRBD1
size: .
J: TRBJ1-3
DNA: TGTGCCAGCAGCTTAGAGGGGGCAAGAAACACCATATATTTT
CDR3: CASSLEGARNTIYF

V: TRBV7-3
D: TRBD2
size: .
J: TRBJ2-3
DNA: TGTGCCAGCAAGACTAGCGGGGTATCAGATACGCAGTATTTT
CDR3: CASKTSGVSDTQYF

V: TRBV4-3
D: TRBD2
size: .
J: TRBJ2-1
DNA: TGCGCCAGCAGCCAAGCCAGCGGGGGCAATGAGCAGTTCTTC
CDR3: CASSQASGGNEQFF

V: TRBV7-3
D: TRBD1
size: .
J: TRBJ1-4
DNA: TGTGCCAGCAGCCCCGGACAGGGTGATGAAAAACTGTTTTTT
CDR3: CASSPGQGDEKLFF

V: TRBV4-1
D: TRBD1
size: .
J: TRBJ1-6
DNA: TGCGCCAGCAGCCACCCACAGGGGGGCGATTCACCCCTCCACTTT
CDR3: CASSHPQGGDSPLHF

V: TRBV7-2
D: .
size: .
J: TRBJ2-1
DNA: TGTGCCAGCAGCCCCATGGCTAGCTCCGACAATGAGCAGTTCTTC
CDR3: CASSPMASSDNEQFF

V: TRBV4-3
D: .
size: few
J: TRBJ1-4
DNA: TGCGCCAGCAGCCAACTCTGGGGGGGAGGGGCTGAAAAACTGTTTTTT
CDR3: CASSQLWGGGAEKLFF

V: TRBV30
D: TRBD1
size: many
J: TRBJ1-6
DNA: TGTGCCTGGAGTGCAGGGGGCGCAGGATCACCCCTCCACTTT
CDR3: CAWSAGGAGSPLHF

V: TRBV6-5
D: TRBD1
size: .
J: TRBJ1-4
DNA: TGTGCCAGCAGCAGGGGGAAGCAACCTAATGAAAAACTGTTTTTT
CDR3: CASSRGKQPNEKLFF

V: TRBV7-9
D: TRBD1
size: .
J: TRBJ2-3
DNA: TGTGCCAGCAGCTTAGGACAGGGGGCAGGAACAGATACGCAGTATTTT
CDR3: CASSLGQGAGTDTQYF

V: TRBV9
D: TRBD1
size: .
J: TRBJ1-4
DNA: TGTGCCAGCAGCGCGATGACAGGGGGTAATGAAAAACTGTTTTTT
CDR3: CASSAMTGGNEKLFF

V: TRBV5-1
D: TRBD1
size: .
J: TRBJ2-4
DNA: TGCGCCAGCAGCACCTCCGGGACAGGGATCAAAAACATTCAGTACTTC
CDR3: CASSTSGTGIKNIQYF

V: TRBV11-2
D: .
size: .
J: TRBJ1-1
DNA: TGTGCCAGCAGCTTAGGCGGTAGGGGTGGGACTGAAGCTTTCTTT
CDR3: CASSLGGRGGTEAFF

V: TRBV3-1/TRBV3-2
D: TRBD2
size: once
J: TRBJ2-7
DNA: TGTGCCAGCAGCCAGGGCCTAGCGGGGGCTACCTACGAGCAGTACTTC
CDR3: CASSQGLAGATYEQYF

V: TRBV13
D: .
size: .
J: TRBJ1-1
DNA: TGTGCCAGCAGCCAAATGGGGTCGGGAATGAACACTGAAGCTTTCTTT
CDR3: CASSQMGSGMNTEAFF

V: TRBV5-1
D: .
size: .
J: TRBJ1-4
DNA: TGCGCCAGCAGCTTCGGGTCAACTAATGAAAAACTGTTTTTT
CDR3: CASSFGSTNEKLFF

V: TRBV28
D: TRBD2
size: .
J: TRBJ2-7
DNA: TGTGCCAGCAGTTTAAGCGGGGGTTCCTACGAGCAGTACTTC
CDR3: CASSLSGGSYEQYF

V: TRBV5-1
D: TRBD1
size: .
J: TRBJ1-1
DNA: TGCGCCAGCAGCTTGGGACAGGGCGGCACTGAAGCTTTCTTT
CDR3: CASSLGQGGTEAFF

V: TRBV4-3
D: .
size: .
J: TRBJ2-7
DNA: TGCGCCAGCAGCCAAGATCGGTACGACGAGCAGTACTTC
CDR3: CASSQDRYDEQYF

V: TRBV10-3
D: .
size: .
J: TRBJ2-3
DNA: TGTGCCATCAGTGGGGGCGGGAATCCAGATACGCAGTATTTT
CDR3: CAISGGGNPDTQYF

V: TRBV5-8
D: TRBD2
size: .
J: TRBJ2-1
DNA: TGTGCCAGCAGTCCTCTAGCGGGGCGTGAGCAGTTCTTC
CDR3: CASSPLAGREQFF

V: TRBV3-1/TRBV3-2
D: .
size: .
J: TRBJ1-2
DNA: TGTGCCAGCAGCCAAGGCGATCGGGGATCGGGTGGCTACACCTTC
CDR3: CASSQGDRGSGGYTF

V: TRBV18
D: TRBD1
size: .
J: TRBJ1-4
DNA: TGTGCCAGCTCACCGGACCTCCCGACAGGGGGAGGGGGTGAAAAACTGTTTTTT
CDR3: CASSPDLPTGGGGEKLFF

V: TRBV3-1/TRBV3-2
D: TRBD1
size: once
J: TRBJ1-1
DNA: TGTGCCAGCAGCCGCCAGACAGGGACCCTGCTTCGAGCTTTCTTT
CDR3: CASSRQTGTLLRAFF

V: TRBV3-1/TRBV3-2
D: TRBD1
size: few
J: TRBJ1-2
DNA: TGTGCCAGCAGCCCCCAGACAGGGCTAGTGAGAGGCTACACCTTC
CDR3: CASSPQTGLVRGYTF

V: TRBV6-6
D: .
size: .
J: TRBJ1-5
DNA: TGTGCCAGCAGTTACTTAGATCAGCCCCAGCATTTT
CDR3: CASSYLDQPQHF

V: TRBV4-2
D: TRBD1
size: .
J: TRBJ2-2
DNA: TGTGCCAGCAGCCAAGGGACAGGGGACTACACCGGGGAGCTGTTTTTT
CDR3: CASSQGTGDYTGELFF

V: TRBV4-1
D: TRBD2
size: once
J: TRBJ2-1
DNA: TGCGCCAGCAGCCAACCGGGACTAGGGAATGAGCAGTTCTTC
CDR3: CASSQPGLGNEQFF

V: TRBV12-3/TRBV12-4
D: .
size: .
J: TRBJ2-5
DNA: TGTGCCAGCTCCCTAGGAGAGACCCAGTACTTC
CDR3: CASSLGETQYF

V: TRBV29-1
D: TRBD2
size: .
J: TRBJ2-3
DNA: TGCAGCGTTGCGGGAGCGGGGGGGTTGGATACGCAGTATTTT
CDR3: CSVAGAGGLDTQYF

V: TRBV5-6
D: .
size: .
J: TRBJ1-5
DNA: TGTGCCAGCAGCTTGCGTCAGATAAATCAGCCCCAGCATTTT
CDR3: CASSLRQINQPQHF

V: TRBV19
D: .
size: .
J: TRBJ1-6
DNA: TGTGCCTCTCATCAAGGGGGTAGCTCCTATAATTCACCCCTCCACTTT
CDR3: CASHQGGSSYNSPLHF

V: TRBV19
D: .
size: .
J: TRBJ2-7
DNA: TGTGCCAGTAGTCCCGGGGGACCCCCCTACGAGCAGTACTTC
CDR3: CASSPGGPPYEQYF

V: TRBV4-2
D: TRBD2
size: .
J: TRBJ2-3
DNA: TGTGCCAGCAGCCAAAAAGAAGCGGGAGACGATACGCAGTATTTT
CDR3: CASSQKEAGDDTQYF

V: TRBV7-2
D: .
size: .
J: TRBJ2-3
DNA: TGTGCCAGCAGCTTAGCTGGGGCCCGGGGGACAGATACGCAGTATTTT
CDR3: CASSLAGARGTDTQYF

V: TRBV19
D: .
size: .
J: TRBJ1-5
DNA: TGTGCCAGTAGTCCACAGGGCGGGGGTAGCAATCAGCCCCAGCATTTT
CDR3: CASSPQGGGSNQPQHF

V: TRBV10-2
D: TRBD2
size: .
J: TRBJ2-5
DNA: TGCGCCAGCAGGCCGGGACTAGCGGGGAGAGAGACCCAGTACTTC
CDR3: CASRPGLAGRETQYF

V: TRBV19
D: .
size: .
J: TRBJ1-1
DNA: TGTGCCAGTAGGGCAGGACCCGGGGTAGGAGCTACTGAAGCTTTCTTT
CDR3: CASRAGPGVGATEAFF

V: TRBV2
D: .
size: .
J: TRBJ1-5
DNA: TGTGCCAGCGGCAGGGGAAAGGGCCCCCAGCATTTT
CDR3: CASGRGKGPQHF

V: TRBV7-9
D: TRBD2
size: .
J: TRBJ2-1
DNA: TGTGCCAGCAGGTTAACTAGCGGGGTTTCCTACAATGAGCAGTTCTTC
CDR3: CASRLTSGVSYNEQFF

V: TRBV3-1/TRBV3-2
D: .
size: .
J: TRBJ1-4
DNA: TGTGCCAGCAGCCAGAGTATAGTCGTTGAAAAACTGTTTTTT
CDR3: CASSQSIVVEKLFF

V: TRBV5-6
D: .
size: .
J: TRBJ1-3
DNA: TGTGCCAGCAGCTTCCAGGGTGGAAACACCATATATTTT
CDR3: CASSFQGGNTIYF